Described below is a single TCR beta chain sequence and its context. The data were obtained in a study of blood T cell repertoires in COVID-19. Overall study: Material from acute and convalescent COVID-19 was sourced from the United States, Italy and Spain. In each case, the material was cDNA or gDNA derived from T cells, B-cell-depleted T cells, or PBMCs.

Original processing notes: Amplification of reference gene primers provided the estimated nucleated cell counts. Libraries were prepared by immunoSEQ multiplex PCR; TCRdb keeps only in-frame clonotypes and omits some of them. The V and J calls and clone size are taken from that table; D and trimming were inferred from the DNA. The sample has about 85,000 clones; about 92% are singletons. CDR3 length equals 14 residues. V trimming: 6 bases; J trimming: 4 bases; junction bases outside the gene matches: 4. CDR1 and CDR2 (germline): LNHDA, SQIVND (reference sequence). The TCR was taken from a man aged 45-60 years with acute or convalescent COVID-19. What was sequenced was peripheral blood. J is TRBJ2-2 and V is TRBV19, with 8 bases aligning to TRBD1. The CDR3 coding sequence is TGTGCCAGTAGCACAGGGGGAGTCACCGGGGAGCTGTTTTTT. It yields the protein CASSTGGVTGELFF.